The 18 T cell receptor beta chains presented below share a single source sample, sequenced in a study of low-dose radiotherapy and immunotherapy resistance in tumors. With TRAV- and TRBV-specific primers, first-strand cDNA was made, covering the alpha and beta chains. With a V-primer adapter and a constant-region primer, TCRs were amplified for 20 PCR cycles. Each CDR3 protein gets one entry after TCRdb re-called the reads with MiXCR. The sample comprises fewer than 50,000 distinct CDR3 sequences, less than 30% of which are singletons, and around a tenth rests with the top ten. This sample's time point: after trial treatment. Noted treatment: LDRT plus nivolumab, ipilimumab, low-dose cyclophosphamide and aspirin (RACIN trial). The input for sequencing was PBMCs, taken after low-dose radiotherapy plus immunotherapy. The source of these receptors is a male donor with prostate cancer.

This clonotype has ten or more counts. CDR3 sequence reads: CASSPRTSKVGEQFF. The CDR3 DNA reads as TGTGCCAGCAGCCCTCGGACTAGCAAGGTGGGTGAGCAGTTCTTC. This rearrangement joins TRBV5-4 to TRBJ2-1, with TRBD2 matching over 8 bases. Germline CDR1 and CDR2: SGHNT and YYREEE (reference sequence). V gave up 4 bases and J gave up 9 bases; unmatched junction bases: 12. The CDR3 is 15 amino acids.

This clonotype was seen repeatedly, ten times or more. This chain connects TRBV12-5 to TRBJ2-3, with D maybe TRBD1 (5 bases). There are 12 residues in the CDR3. Germline CDR1 reads LGHNT; CDR2 reads FRNRAP. Trimming shortened V by 0 bases and J by 8 bases, and 6 bases separated the two germline ends. CDR3 in DNA: TGTGCTAGTGGTTTGGTAGGGGTTACGCAGTATTTT. Translation gives CASGLVGVTQYF.

The table lists this clonotype with many counts. The rearrangement uses TRBV28 and TRBJ2-7; 10 bases agree with TRBD2. The CDR3 is made up of 15 amino acids. CDR1 is MDHEN and CDR2 is SYDVKM in the germline V gene. The V gene end was trimmed by 3 bases and the J gene end by 5 bases; junction bases not matched to a gene: 7. This CDR3 is CASSFISGRFNEQYF. The CDR3 DNA follows: TGTGCCAGCAGTTTTATTAGCGGGAGGTTCAACGAGCAGTACTTC. Combining the CDR3 with reference TRBV28 and TRBJ2-7 gives the whole variable domain DVKVTQSSRYLVKRTGEKVFLECVQDMDHENMFWYRQDPGLGLRLIYFSYDVKMKEKGDIPEGYSVSREKKERFSLILESASTNQTSMYLCASSFISGRFNEQYFGPGTRLTVT.

The table lists this clonotype with many counts. The chain recombines TRBV3-1 with TRBJ1-4; no definite D call. Germline assignment: CDR1 LGHDT and CDR2 YNNKEL (reference sequence). The CDR3 totals 15 residues. The V gene lost 4 bases and the J gene lost 8 bases, with 17 bases spanning the gap. The CDR3 protein is CASSLTPRGAEKLFF. The CDR3 region has the DNA TGTGCCAGCAGCCTTACACCACGGGGAGCCGAAAAACTGTTTTTT.

This clonotype was picked up a small number of times. Since the CDR3 does not end with the conserved phenylalanine or tryptophan, this likely comes from a read error. The CDR3 loop is CATSGATRGGAYNSPLHS. CDR3 bases: TGTGCCACCAGTGGAGCCACGCGGGGGGGCGCCTATAATTCACCCCTCCACTCT. The chain couples TRBV24-1 to TRBJ1-6, with D possibly matching TRBD1 (6 bases). The CDR3 totals 18 residues. CDR1 and CDR2 (germline): KGHDR, SFDVKD. The V and J ends lost 5 bases and 2 bases respectively, with 18 bases between them.

In this sample, this clonotype turned up many times. The chain has TRBV6-2 or TRBV6-3 and TRBJ2-7; D not resolved. CDR3 length: 16 amino acids. Germline V CDR1 and CDR2: MNHEY, SVGEGT. Trimming cost V 5 bases and J 3 bases, with 20 bases left between them. CDR3 sequence (DNA): TGTGCCAGCAGTCCCGCGTTCCTTCAGACCGACTACGAGCAGTACTTC. Its protein product is CASSPAFLQTDYEQYF.

Judged by abundance, this clonotype is medium-sized (0.01 to 0.1%). This rearrangement joins TRBV19 to TRBJ2-5, with D possibly matching TRBD1 (5 bases). This CDR3 spans 16 amino acids. The germline CDR1 and CDR2 sequences are LNHDA and SQIVND (reference sequence). V was pared by 4 bases and J by 3 bases, with 18 bases between. CDR3 DNA: TGTGCCAGTAGTACGTATAAGGGGCCAATAGAAGAGACCCAGTACTTC. As protein: CASSTYKGPIEETQYF.

This clonotype has ten or more counts. The chain uses TRBV29-1 and TRBJ1-2; D is perhaps TRBD1 (5 bases). The CDR3 totals 10 residues. The germline CDR1 and CDR2 sequences are SQVTM and ANQGSEA. Trimming pared 3 bases from V and 6 bases from J, leaving 5 bases between. The CDR3 region is CSVDRDGYTF. CDR3 sequence (DNA): TGCAGCGTTGACAGGGATGGCTACACCTTC.

This clonotype was seen many times. V is TRBV5-1 and J is TRBJ2-1; 14 bases match TRBD2. J was trimmed by 1 base and V by 3 bases; bases with no gene match: 12. There are 20 residues in the CDR3. Germline CDR1 reads SGHRS; CDR2 reads YFSETQ. The CDR3 nucleotides read TGCGCCAGCAGCTCAATCCGGGGACTAGCGGGGGCGCTGTCCTACAATGAGCAGTTCTTC. This encodes CASSSIRGLAGALSYNEQFF. Looking up the rest from reference TRBV5-1 and TRBJ2-1 gives the full variable domain: KAGVTQTPRYLIKTRGQQVTLSCSPISGHRSVSWYQQTPGQGLQFLFEYFSETQRNKGNFPGRFSGRQFSNSRSEMNVSTLELGDSALYLCASSSIRGLAGALSYNEQFFGPGTRLTVL.

J is TRBJ2-1 and V is TRBV11-2, with 7 positions matching TRBD2. The germline CDR1 and CDR2 sequences are SGHAT and FQNNGV. CDR3 length: 13 amino acids. V trimming: 5 bases; J trimming: 12 bases; junction bases outside the gene matches: 10. DNA for the CDR3: TGTGCCAGCAGCCCCAGCGGGGCCGGTAGGCAGTTCTTC. Residues: CASSPSGAGRQFF.

For this clonotype: Only one base separates this from a far larger clonotype, so it likely reflects a read error. The CDR3 nucleotides are TGTGCCAACAATCTAGCGGGCCCAGATACGCAGTATTTT. Amino acids: CANNLAGPDTQYF. The chain is built from TRBV24-1 and TRBJ2-3; 8 nucleotides agree with TRBD2. The V and J ends lost 11 bases and 4 bases, in that order; junction bases with no gene match: 7. The CDR3 totals 13 residues. CDR1 is KGHDR, CDR2 SFDVKD, per germline.

In its sample, this clonotype was seen many times. The chain has TRBV28 and TRBJ1-2; unclear D gene. Germline V gene sequence: CDR1 MDHEN, CDR2 SYDVKM. V was shortened by 5 bases and J by 4 bases, with 14 bases between the two germline ends. The CDR3 runs 14 residues. CDR3 coding DNA: TGTGCCAGCAGTCCGCCGGGGAACCTCTATGGCTACACCTTC. This sequence encodes CASSPPGNLYGYTF.

The chain joins TRBV7-2 to TRBJ1-1; a weak D match, TRBD1 (5 bases). V lost 1 base and J lost 1, with 10 bases in between. CDR1 is SGHTA, CDR2 FQGNSA, per germline. The CDR3 is 15 residues long. The CDR3 DNA is TGTGCCAGCAGCTTAGATGGACATCAGAACACTGAAGCTTTCTTT. It is translated as CASSLDGHQNTEAFF. Filled out from reference TRBV7-2 and TRBJ1-1, the complete variable domain reads GAGVSQSPSNKVTEKGKDVELRCDPISGHTALYWYRQSLGQGLEFLIYFQGNSAPDKSGLPSDRFSAERTGGSVSTLTIQRTQQEDSAVYLCASSLDGHQNTEAFFGQGTRLTVV.

This clonotype was recorded many times. The chain uses TRBV19 and TRBJ1-1, with 8 nucleotides matching TRBD1. Per germline, CDR1 LNHDA and CDR2 SQIVND (reference sequence). The CDR3 length is 14 residues. The V segment lost 2 bases and the J segment 3 bases; nucleotides outside the gene matches: 2. The CDR3 reads CASSIQGADTEAFF. CDR3 DNA sequence: TGTGCCAGTAGTATACAGGGGGCGGACACTGAAGCTTTCTTT.

About this clonotype: One end of the junction fails to match germline, which may point to a read error. This chain links TRBV5-1 with TRBJ2-3; possible D gene TRBD1, 5 bases. Germline V gene data show CDR1 as SGHRS and CDR2 as YFSETQ. The CDR3 runs to 14 residues. CDR3 bases: TGCGCCAGCGGAAGGGGTCAGAACACAGGTACGCAGTATTTT. It encodes CASGRGQNTGTQYF.

This clonotype was found many times. V and J are TRBV29-1 and TRBJ1-4; maybe TRBD1 (5 bases). V was pared by 3 bases and J by 10 bases, with 15 bases between. The CDR3 is made up of 13 amino acids. The germline gives CDR1 SQVTM, CDR2 ANQGSEA. For the CDR3, the DNA is TGCAGCGTTGATAGGACTGATGGGGGAAAACTGTTTTTT. Translation gives CSVDRTDGGKLFF.

This clonotype was recorded many times. This sequence joins TRBV20-1 and TRBJ2-5; D is perhaps TRBD2 (5 bases). Trimming stripped 3 bases from V and 5 bases from J, with 13 bases between. CDR3 size: 13 residues. Germline V gene lookup returns CDR1 DFQATT and CDR2 SNEGSKA (reference sequence). The CDR3 DNA sequence: TGCAGTGCTAGGGGGAGCCCCGGGGAGACCCAGTACTTC. Protein product: CSARGSPGETQYF.

This clonotype turned up a few times. The chain recombines TRBV20-1 with TRBJ2-5; no firm D call. The CDR3 contains 13 residues. V shed 0 bases and J shed 5 bases, with 10 bases lying between them. The germline gives CDR1 DFQATT, CDR2 SNEGSKA (reference sequence). This chain's CDR3 is CSARDPGVETQYF. DNA for the CDR3: TGCAGTGCTAGAGATCCAGGAGTTGAGACCCAGTACTTC.